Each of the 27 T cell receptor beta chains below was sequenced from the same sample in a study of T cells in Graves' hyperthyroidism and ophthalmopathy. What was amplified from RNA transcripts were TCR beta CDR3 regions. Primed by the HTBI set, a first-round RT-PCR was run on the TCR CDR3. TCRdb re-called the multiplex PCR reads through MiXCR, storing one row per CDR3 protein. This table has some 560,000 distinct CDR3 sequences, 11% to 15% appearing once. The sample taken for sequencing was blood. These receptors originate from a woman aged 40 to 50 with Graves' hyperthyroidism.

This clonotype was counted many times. Written as DNA, the CDR3 is TGCAGTGCCCATGAAGGCCGGCTCGGGGAGCTGTTTTTT. It codes for CSAHEGRLGELFF. J is TRBJ2-2 and V is TRBV20-1; D is uncertain. The CDR3 contains 13 residues. The germline V gene has CDR1 DFQATT and CDR2 SNEGSKA (reference sequence). V was shortened by 6 bases and J by 7 bases, with 15 bases between the two germline ends.

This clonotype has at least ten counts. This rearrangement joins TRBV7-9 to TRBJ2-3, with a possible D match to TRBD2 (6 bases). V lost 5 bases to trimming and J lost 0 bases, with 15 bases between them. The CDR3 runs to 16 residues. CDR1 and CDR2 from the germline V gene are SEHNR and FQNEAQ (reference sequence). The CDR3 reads CASSETSGTSTDTQYF. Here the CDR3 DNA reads TGTGCCAGCAGCGAGACTAGTGGGACTAGCACAGATACGCAGTATTTT.

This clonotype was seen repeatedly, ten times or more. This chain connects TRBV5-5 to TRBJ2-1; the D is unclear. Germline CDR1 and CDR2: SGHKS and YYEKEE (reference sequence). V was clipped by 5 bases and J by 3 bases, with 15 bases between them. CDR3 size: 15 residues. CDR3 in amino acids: CASRSVQENYNEQFF. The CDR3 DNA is TGTGCCAGCAGGTCCGTCCAGGAGAACTACAATGAGCAGTTCTTC.

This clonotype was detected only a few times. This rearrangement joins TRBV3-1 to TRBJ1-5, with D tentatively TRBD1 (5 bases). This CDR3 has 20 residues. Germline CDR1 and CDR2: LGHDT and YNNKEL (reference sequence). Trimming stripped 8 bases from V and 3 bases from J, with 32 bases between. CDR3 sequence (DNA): TGTGCCAGCCATACGAAAGGACCAGGGAAACTAATAAAAATCAATCAGCCCCAGCATTTT. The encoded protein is CASHTKGPGKLIKINQPQHF.

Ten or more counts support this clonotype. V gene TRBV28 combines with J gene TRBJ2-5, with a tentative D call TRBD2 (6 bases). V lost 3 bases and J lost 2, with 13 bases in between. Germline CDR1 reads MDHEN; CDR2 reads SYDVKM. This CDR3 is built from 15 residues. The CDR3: CASSFGGSWQETQYF. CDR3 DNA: TGTGCCAGCAGTTTTGGAGGGAGCTGGCAAGAGACCCAGTACTTC. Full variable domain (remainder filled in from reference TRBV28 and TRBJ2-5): DVKVTQSSRYLVKRTGEKVFLECVQDMDHENMFWYRQDPGLGLRLIYFSYDVKMKEKGDIPEGYSVSREKKERFSLILESASTNQTSMYLCASSFGGSWQETQYFGPGTRLLVL.

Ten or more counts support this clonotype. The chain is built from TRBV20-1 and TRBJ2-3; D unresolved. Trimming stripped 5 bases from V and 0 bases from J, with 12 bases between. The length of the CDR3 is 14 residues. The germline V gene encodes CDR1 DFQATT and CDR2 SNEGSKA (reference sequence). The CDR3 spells CSAGSGRSTDTQYF. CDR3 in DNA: TGCAGTGCTGGGTCCGGCAGGAGCACAGATACGCAGTATTTT.

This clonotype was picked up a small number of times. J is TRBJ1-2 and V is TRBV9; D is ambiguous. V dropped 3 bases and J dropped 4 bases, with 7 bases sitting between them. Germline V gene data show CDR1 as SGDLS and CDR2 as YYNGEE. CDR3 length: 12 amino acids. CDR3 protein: CASSGDFYGYTF. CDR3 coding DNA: TGTGCCAGCAGCGGAGACTTCTATGGCTACACCTTC.

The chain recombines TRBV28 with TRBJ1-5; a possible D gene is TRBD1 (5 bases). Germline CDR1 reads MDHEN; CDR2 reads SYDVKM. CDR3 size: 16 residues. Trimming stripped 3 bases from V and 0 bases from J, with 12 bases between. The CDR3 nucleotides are TGTGCCAGCAGTTTTCGGGACTTTTATAGCAATCAGCCCCAGCATTTT. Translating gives CASSFRDFYSNQPQHF.

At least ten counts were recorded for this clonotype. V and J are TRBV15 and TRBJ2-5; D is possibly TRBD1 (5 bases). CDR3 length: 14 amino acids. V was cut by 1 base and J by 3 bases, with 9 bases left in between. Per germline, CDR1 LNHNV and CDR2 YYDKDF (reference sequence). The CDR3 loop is CATSRGQPKETQYF. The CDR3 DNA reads TGTGCCACCAGCAGAGGACAGCCTAAAGAGACCCAGTACTTC.

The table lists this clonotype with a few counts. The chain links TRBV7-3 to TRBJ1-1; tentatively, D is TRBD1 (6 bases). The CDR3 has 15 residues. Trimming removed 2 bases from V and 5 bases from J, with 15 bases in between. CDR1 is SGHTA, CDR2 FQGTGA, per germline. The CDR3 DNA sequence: TGTGCCAGCAGCTTAGGGGGCCCAGGTGTGACTGAAGCTTTCTTT. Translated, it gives CASSLGGPGVTEAFF.

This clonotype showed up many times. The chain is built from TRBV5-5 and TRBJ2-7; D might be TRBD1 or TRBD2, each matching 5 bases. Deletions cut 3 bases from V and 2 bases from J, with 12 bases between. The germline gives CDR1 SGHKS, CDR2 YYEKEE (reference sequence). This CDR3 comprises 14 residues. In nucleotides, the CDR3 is TGTGCCAGCAGCTCAACCGGGACCACCTACGAGCAGTACTTC. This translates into CASSSTGTTYEQYF.

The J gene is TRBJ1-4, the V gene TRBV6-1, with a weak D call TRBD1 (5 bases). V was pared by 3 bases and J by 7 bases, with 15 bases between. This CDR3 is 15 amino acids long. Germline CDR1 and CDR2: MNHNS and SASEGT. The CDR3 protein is CASSDVPGTTEKLFF. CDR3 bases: TGTGCCAGCAGTGACGTCCCGGGGACGACTGAAAAACTGTTTTTT.

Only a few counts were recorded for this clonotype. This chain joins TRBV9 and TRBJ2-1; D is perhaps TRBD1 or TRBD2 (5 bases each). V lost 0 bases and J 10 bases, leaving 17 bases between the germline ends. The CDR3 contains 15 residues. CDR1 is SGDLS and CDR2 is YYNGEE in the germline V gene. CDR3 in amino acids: CASSVEVSERDEQFF. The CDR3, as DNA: TGTGCCAGCAGCGTAGAGGTATCGGAACGGGACGAGCAGTTCTTC.

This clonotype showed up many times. The DNA for the CDR3 is TGTGCCAGCAGTCCAGAGGCAGGGGGAGGGCAGCCCCAGCATTTT. Amino acid sequence: CASSPEAGGGQPQHF. The chain couples TRBV28 to TRBJ1-5; the match to TRBD1 covers 7 bases. Germline V gene lookup returns CDR1 MDHEN and CDR2 SYDVKM. V dropped 5 bases and J dropped 7; count of bases not matched to a gene: 11. This CDR3 is 15 amino acids long.

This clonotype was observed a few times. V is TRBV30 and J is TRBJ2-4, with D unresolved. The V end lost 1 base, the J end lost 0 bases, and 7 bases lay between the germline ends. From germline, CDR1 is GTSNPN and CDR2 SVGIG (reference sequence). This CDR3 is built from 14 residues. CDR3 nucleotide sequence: TGTGCCTGGAGTGATGGGCTAGCCAAAAACATTCAGTACTTC. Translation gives CAWSDGLAKNIQYF.

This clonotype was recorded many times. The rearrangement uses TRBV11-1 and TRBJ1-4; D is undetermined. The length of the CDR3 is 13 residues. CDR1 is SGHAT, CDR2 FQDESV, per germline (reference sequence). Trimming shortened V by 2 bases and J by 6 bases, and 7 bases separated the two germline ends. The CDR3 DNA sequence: TGTGCCAGCAGCTTAACAGTGGATGAAAAACTGTTTTTT. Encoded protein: CASSLTVDEKLFF.

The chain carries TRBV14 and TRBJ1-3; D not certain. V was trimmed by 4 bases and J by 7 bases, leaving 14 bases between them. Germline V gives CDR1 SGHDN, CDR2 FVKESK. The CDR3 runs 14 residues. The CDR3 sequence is CASSRSFVENTIYF. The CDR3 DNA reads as TGTGCCAGCAGCCGTTCCTTCGTGGAGAACACCATATATTTT.

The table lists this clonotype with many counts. In DNA form, the CDR3 reads TGTGCCAGCAGCCTTGGACAGGGGGCGGTTAAGTGGGTCTACGAGCAGTACTTC. Encoded protein: CASSLGQGAVKWVYEQYF. The rearrangement joins TRBV6-1 to TRBJ2-7; TRBD1 aligns across 11 bases. CDR1 is MNHNS and CDR2 is SASEGT in the germline V gene. V was pared by 6 bases and J by 3 bases, with 16 bases of the junction left unmatched. This CDR3 is built from 18 residues.

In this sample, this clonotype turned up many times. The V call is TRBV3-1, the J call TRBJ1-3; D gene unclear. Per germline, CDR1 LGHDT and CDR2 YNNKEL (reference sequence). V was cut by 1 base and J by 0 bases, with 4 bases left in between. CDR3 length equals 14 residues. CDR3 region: CASSQADSGNTIYF. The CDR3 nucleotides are TGTGCCAGCAGCCAAGCGGACTCTGGAAACACCATATATTTT.

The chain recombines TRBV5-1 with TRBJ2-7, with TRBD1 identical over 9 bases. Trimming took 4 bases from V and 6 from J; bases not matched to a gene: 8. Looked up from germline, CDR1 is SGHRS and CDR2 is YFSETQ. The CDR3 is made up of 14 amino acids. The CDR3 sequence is CASSPGTGFLEQYF. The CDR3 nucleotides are TGCGCCAGCAGCCCCGGGACAGGGTTCCTCGAGCAGTACTTC.

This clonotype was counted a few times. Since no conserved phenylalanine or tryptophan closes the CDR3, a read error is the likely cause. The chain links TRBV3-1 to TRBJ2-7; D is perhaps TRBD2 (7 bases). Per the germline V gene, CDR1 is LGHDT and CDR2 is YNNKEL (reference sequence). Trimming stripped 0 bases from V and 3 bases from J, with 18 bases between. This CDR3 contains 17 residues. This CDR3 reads CASSQDRLGGAFYEQYL. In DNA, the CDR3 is TGTGCCAGCAGCCAAGATCGCTTGGGGGGGGCCTTCTACGAGCAGTACCTC.

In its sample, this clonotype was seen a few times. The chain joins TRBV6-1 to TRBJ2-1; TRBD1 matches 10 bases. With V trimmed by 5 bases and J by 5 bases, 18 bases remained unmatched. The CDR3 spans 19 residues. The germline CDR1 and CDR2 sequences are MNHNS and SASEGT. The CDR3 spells CASSPGTGVLTGANNEQFF. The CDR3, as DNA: TGTGCCAGCAGTCCAGGGACAGGGGTCCTAACGGGGGCAAACAATGAGCAGTTCTTC.

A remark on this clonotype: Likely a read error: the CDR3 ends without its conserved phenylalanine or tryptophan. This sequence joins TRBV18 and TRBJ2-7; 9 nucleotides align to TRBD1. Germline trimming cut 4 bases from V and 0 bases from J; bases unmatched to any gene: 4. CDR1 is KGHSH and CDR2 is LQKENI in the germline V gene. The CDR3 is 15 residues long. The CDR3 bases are TGTGCCAGCTCACTTGGACAGGGGACCTCCTACGAGCAGTACTGC. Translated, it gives CASSLGQGTSYEQYC.

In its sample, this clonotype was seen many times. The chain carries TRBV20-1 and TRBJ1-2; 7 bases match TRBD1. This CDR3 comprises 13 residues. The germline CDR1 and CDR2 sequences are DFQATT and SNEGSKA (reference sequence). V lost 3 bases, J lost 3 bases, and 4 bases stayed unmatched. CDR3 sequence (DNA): TGCAGTGCTAGTCCCAGGGGGGACTATGGCTACACCTTC. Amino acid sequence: CSASPRGDYGYTF.

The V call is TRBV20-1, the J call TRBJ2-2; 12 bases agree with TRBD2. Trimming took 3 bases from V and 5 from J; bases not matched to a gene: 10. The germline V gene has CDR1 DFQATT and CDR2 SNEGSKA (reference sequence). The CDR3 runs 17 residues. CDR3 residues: CSASGSSGRVGTGELFF. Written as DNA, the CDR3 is TGCAGTGCTAGTGGGTCTAGCGGGAGGGTGGGAACCGGGGAGCTGTTTTTT.

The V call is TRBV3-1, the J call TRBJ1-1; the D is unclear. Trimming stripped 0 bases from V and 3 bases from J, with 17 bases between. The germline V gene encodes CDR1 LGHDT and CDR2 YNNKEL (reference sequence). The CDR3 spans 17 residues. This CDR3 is CASSQDPFRRRDTEAFF. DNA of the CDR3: TGTGCCAGCAGCCAAGATCCGTTCCGTCGGAGAGACACTGAAGCTTTCTTT.

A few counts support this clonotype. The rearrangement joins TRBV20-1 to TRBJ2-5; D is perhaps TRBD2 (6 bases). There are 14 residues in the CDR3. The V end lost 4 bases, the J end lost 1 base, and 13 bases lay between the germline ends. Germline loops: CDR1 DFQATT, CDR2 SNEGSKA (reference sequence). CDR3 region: CSATAGSGQETQYF. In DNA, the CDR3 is TGCAGTGCTACCGCGGGGAGCGGCCAAGAGACCCAGTACTTC.